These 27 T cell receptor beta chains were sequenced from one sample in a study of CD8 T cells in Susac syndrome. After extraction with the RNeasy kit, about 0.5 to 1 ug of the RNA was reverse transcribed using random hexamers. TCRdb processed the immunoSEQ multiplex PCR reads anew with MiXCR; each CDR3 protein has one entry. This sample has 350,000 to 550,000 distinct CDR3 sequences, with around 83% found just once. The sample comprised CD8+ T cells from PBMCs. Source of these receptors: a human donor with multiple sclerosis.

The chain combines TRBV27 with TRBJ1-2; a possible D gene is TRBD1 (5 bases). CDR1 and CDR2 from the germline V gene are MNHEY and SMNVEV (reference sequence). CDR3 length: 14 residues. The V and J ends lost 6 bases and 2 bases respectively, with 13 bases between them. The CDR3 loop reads CASRMGRANYGYTF. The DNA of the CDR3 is TGTGCCAGCAGAATGGGCAGGGCGAACTATGGCTACACCTTC.

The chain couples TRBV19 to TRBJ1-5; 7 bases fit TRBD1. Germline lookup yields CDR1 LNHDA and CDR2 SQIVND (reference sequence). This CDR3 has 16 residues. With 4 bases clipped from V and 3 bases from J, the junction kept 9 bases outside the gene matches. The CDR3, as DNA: TGTGCCAGTAGTACAATAGGACAGGACCTCAATCAGCCCCAGCATTTT. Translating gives CASSTIGQDLNQPQHF. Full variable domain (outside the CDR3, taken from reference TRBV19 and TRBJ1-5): DGGITQSPKYLFRKEGQNVTLSCEQNLNHDAMYWYRQDPGQGLRLIYYSQIVNDFQKGDIAEGYSVSREKKESFPLTVTSAQKNPTAFYLCASSTIGQDLNQPQHFGDGTRLSIL.

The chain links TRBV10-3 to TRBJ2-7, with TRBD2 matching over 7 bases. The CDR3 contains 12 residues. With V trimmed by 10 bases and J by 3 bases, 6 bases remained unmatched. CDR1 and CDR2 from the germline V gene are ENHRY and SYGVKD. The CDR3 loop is CASSWEGYEQYF. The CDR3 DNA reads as TGTGCCAGTTCCTGGGAGGGCTACGAGCAGTACTTC.

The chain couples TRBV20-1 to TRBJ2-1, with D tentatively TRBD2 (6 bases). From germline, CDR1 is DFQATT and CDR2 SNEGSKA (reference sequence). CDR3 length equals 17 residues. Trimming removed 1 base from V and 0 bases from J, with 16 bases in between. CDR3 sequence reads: CSARVWSSGSSYNEQFF. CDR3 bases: TGCAGTGCTAGAGTTTGGAGTAGCGGCAGCTCCTACAATGAGCAGTTCTTC.

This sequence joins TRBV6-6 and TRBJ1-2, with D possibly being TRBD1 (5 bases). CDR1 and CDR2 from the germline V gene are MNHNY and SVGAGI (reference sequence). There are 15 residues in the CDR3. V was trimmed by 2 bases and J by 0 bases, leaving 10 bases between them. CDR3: CASSYVRGSNYGYTF. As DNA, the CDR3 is TGTGCCAGCAGTTACGTTAGGGGATCTAACTATGGCTACACCTTC.

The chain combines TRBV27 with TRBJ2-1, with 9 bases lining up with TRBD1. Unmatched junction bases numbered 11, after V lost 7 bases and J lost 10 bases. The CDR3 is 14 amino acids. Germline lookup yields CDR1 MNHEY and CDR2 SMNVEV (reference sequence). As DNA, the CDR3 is TGTGCCAGCACATATTTGGGACAGGGTAACGAGCAGTTCTTC. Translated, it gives CASTYLGQGNEQFF.

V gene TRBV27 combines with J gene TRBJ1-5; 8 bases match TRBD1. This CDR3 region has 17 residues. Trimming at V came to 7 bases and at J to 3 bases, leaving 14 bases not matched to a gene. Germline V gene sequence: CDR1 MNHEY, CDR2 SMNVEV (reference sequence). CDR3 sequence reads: CASKLTGQGVSNQPQHF. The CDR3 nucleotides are TGTGCCAGCAAATTGACCGGACAGGGAGTGTCCAATCAGCCCCAGCATTTT.

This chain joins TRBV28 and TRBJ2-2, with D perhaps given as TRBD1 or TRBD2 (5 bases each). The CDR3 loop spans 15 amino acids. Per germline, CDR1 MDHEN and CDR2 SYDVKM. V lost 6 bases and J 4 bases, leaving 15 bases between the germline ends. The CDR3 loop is CASRRTGTVTGELFF. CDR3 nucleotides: TGTGCCAGCAGACGGACCGGGACCGTCACCGGGGAGCTGTTTTTT.

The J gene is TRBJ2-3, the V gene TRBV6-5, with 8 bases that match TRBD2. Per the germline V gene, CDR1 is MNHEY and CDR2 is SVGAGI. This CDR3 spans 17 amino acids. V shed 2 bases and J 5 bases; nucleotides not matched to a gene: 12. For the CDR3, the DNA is TGTGCCAGCAGTTACCATAGCGGGGTAGGGAGGGGAGATACGCAGTATTTT. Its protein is CASSYHSGVGRGDTQYF.

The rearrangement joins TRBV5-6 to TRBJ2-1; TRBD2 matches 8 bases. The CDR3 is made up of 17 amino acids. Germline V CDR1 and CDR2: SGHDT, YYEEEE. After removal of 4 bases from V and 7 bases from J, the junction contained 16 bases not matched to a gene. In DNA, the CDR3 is TGTGCCAGCAGCCCCTCGGTGCGCGGGGGGATTGGGAATGAGCAGTTCTTC. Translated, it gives CASSPSVRGGIGNEQFF.

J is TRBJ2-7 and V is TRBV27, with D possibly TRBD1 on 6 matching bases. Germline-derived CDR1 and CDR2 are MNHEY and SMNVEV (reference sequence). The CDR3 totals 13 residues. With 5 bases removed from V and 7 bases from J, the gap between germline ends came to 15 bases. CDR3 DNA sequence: TGTGCCAGCAGTCTAGTGGCCAGGGGAGAGCAGTACTTC. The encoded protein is CASSLVARGEQYF.

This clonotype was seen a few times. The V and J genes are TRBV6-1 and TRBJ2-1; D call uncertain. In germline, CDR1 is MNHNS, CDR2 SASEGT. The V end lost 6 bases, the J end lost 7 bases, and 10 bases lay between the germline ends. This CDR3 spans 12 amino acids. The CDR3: CASSTQWNEQFF. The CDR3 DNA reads TGTGCCAGCAGCACCCAGTGGAATGAGCAGTTCTTC.

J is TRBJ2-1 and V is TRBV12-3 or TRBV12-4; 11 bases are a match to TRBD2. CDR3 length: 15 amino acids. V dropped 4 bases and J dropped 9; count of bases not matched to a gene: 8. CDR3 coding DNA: TGTGCCAGCAGTTGGGAGGGTCTAGCGGGGGGTGAGCAGTTCTTC. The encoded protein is CASSWEGLAGGEQFF.

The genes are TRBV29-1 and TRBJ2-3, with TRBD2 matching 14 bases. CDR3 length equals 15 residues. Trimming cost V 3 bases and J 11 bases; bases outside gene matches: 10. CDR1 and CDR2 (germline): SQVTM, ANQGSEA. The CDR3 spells CSVEGTSGSLSGQYF. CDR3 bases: TGCAGCGTTGAGGGGACTAGCGGGAGCTTATCGGGGCAGTATTTT.

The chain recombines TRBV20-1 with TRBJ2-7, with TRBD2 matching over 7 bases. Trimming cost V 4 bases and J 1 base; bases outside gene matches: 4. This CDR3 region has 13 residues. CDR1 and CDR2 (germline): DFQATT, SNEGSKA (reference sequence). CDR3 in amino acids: CSATGTMSYEQYF. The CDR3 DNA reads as TGCAGTGCTACCGGGACTATGTCCTACGAGCAGTACTTC.

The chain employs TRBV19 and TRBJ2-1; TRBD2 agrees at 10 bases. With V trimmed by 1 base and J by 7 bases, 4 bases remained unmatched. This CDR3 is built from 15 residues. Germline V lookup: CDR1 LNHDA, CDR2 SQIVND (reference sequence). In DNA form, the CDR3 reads TGTGCCAGTAGTATAGCCGGACTAGCGGCGAATGAGCAGTTCTTC. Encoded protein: CASSIAGLAANEQFF.

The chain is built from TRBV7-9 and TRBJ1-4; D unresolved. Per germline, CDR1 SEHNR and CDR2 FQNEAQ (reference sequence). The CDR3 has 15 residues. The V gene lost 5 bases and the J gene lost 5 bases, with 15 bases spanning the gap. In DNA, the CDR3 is TGTGCCAGCAGCGCTCAGGAGGGTGCGAATGAAAAACTGTTTTTT. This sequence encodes CASSAQEGANEKLFF.

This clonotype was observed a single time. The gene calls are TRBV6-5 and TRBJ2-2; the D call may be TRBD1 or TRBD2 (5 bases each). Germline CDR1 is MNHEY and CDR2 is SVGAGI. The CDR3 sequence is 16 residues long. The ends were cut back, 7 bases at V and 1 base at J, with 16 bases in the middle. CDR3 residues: CASKFSGPWNTGELFF. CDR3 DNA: TGTGCCAGCAAGTTCTCGGGACCCTGGAACACCGGGGAGCTGTTTTTT.

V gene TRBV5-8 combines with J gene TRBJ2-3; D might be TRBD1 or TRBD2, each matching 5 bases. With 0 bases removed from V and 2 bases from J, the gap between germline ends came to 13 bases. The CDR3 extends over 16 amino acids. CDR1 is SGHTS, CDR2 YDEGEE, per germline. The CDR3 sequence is CASSLGTGTYTDTQYF. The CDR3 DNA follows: TGTGCCAGCAGCTTGGGGACGGGGACCTACACAGATACGCAGTATTTT.

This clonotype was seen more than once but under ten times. CDR3 sequence: CASSGPNEQFF. The CDR3 nucleotides are TGTGCCAGCAGTGGCCCCAATGAGCAGTTCTTC. The rearrangement uses TRBV6-1 and TRBJ2-1, with D unresolved. Germline CDR1 is MNHNS and CDR2 is SASEGT. V lost 4 bases and J 6 bases, leaving 4 bases between the germline ends. This CDR3 is built from 11 residues.

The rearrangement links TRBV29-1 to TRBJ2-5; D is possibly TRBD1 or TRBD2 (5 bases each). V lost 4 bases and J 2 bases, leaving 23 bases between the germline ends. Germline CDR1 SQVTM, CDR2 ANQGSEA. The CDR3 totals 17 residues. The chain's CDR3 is CSVVGEQASKLQETQYF. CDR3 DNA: TGCAGCGTTGTGGGGGAGCAGGCGAGCAAACTACAAGAGACCCAGTACTTC.

CDR3 residues: CASSTRDGGFSNSGNTIYF. The CDR3, as DNA: TGTGCCAGCAGTACCCGCGATGGGGGGTTCTCGAACTCTGGAAACACCATATATTTT. The V call is TRBV6-1, the J call TRBJ1-3, with D perhaps TRBD1 (5 bases). CDR3 size: 19 residues. Germline V CDR1 and CDR2: MNHNS, SASEGT. V lost 5 bases and J lost 0, with 23 bases in between.

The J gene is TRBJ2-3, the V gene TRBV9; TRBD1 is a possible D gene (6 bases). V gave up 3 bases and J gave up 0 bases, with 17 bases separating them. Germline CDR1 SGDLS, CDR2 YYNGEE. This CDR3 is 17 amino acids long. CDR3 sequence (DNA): TGTGCCAGCAGCGAGACCGTACAGGGTTTCAGCACAGATACGCAGTATTTT. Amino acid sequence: CASSETVQGFSTDTQYF. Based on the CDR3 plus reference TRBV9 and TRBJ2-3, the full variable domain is DSGVTQTPKHLITATGQRVTLRCSPRSGDLSVYWYQQSLDQGLQFLIQYYNGEERAKGNILERFSAQQFPDLHSELNLSSLELGDSALYFCASSETVQGFSTDTQYFGPGTRLTVL.

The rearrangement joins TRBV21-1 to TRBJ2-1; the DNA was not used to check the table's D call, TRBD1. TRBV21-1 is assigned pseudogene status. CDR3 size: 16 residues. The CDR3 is CASSNGWDRGLNEQFF. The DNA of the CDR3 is TGTGCCAGCAGCAATGGGTGGGACAGGGGGTTGAATGAGCAGTTCTTC.

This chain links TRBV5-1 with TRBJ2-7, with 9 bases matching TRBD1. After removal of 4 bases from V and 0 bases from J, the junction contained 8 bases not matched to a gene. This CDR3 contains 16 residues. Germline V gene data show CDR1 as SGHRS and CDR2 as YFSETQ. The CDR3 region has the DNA TGCGCCAGCAGCATGCCGGGGGGACAGGGCTCCTACGAGCAGTACTTC. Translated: CASSMPGGQGSYEQYF.

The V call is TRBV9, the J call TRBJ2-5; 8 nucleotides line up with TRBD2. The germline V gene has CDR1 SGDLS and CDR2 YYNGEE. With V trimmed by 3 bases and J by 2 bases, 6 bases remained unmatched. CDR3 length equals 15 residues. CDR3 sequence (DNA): TGTGCCAGCAGCGCCGAGACTAGCGCTCAAGAGACCCAGTACTTC. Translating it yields CASSAETSAQETQYF.

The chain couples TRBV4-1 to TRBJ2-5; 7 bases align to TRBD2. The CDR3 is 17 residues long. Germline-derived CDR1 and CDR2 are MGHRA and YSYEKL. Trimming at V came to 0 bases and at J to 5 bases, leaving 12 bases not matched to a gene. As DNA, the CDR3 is TGCGCCAGCAGCCAAGATCTGGGAGGGGAGGAAAGTGAGACCCAGTACTTC. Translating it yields CASSQDLGGEESETQYF.